The source of this TCR beta chain is a study of OX40 agonist ivuxolimab in advanced cancers. Study results and limitations: With doses of 0.1 to 3.0 mg/kg, CD4+ and CD8+ blood T cells had undergone clonal expansion by week 6.

V dropped 1 base and J dropped 1 base, with 5 bases sitting between them. Germline V gene lookup returns CDR1 SGHDT and CDR2 YYEEEE. The CDR3 runs to 13 residues. Assay used: immunoSEQ multiplex PCR; TCRdb lists only in-frame clones, some missing. The top ten hold 0.72% of the sample, which has around 80,000 clones, roughly 90% seen once. Details on this clone: The antigen is not known.

The clonotype was recovered from an adult with an advanced solid tumor such as melanoma, head and neck, liver or kidney cancer. The sample consisted of CD4+ or CD8+ T cells sorted from blood, taken in a trial of the OX40 agonist ivuxolimab. This chain joins TRBV5-6 and TRBJ2-5, with D unclear. The CDR3 DNA reads as TGTGCCAGCAGCTTGTGGAGCCAAGAGACCCAGTACTTC. Translated: CASSLWSQETQYF. Using reference TRBV5-6 and TRBJ2-5 for the parts outside the CDR3, the full variable domain is DAGVTQSPTHLIKTRGQQVTLRCSPKSGHDTVSWYQQALGQGPQFIFQYYEEEERQRGNFPDRFSGHQFPNYSSELNVNALLLGDSALYLCASSLWSQETQYFGPGTRLLVL.